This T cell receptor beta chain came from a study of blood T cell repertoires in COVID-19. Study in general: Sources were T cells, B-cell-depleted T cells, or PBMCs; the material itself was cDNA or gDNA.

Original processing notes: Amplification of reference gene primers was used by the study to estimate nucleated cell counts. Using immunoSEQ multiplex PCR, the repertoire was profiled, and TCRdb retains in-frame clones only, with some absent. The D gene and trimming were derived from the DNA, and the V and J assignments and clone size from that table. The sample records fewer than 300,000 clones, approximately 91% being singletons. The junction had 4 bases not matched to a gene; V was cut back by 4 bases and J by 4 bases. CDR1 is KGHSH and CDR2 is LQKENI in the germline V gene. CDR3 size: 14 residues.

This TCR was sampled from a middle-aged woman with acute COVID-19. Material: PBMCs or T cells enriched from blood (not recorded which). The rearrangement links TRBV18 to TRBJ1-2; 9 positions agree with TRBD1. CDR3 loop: CASSRDRALYGYTF. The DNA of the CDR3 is TGTGCCAGCTCACGGGACAGGGCTCTCTATGGCTACACCTTC.